This T cell receptor beta chain appears in the sequencing data of a study of blood T cell repertoires in COVID-19. At the level of the study: COVID-19 samples collected from the United States, Italy and Spain covered acute and convalescent phases. PBMCs, B-cell-depleted T cells, or T cells were the source of the cDNA or gDNA that made up the material.

Germline V gene lookup returns CDR1 MDHEN and CDR2 SYDVKM. The CDR3 is made up of 13 amino acids. The junction had 8 bases not matched to a gene; V was cut back by 8 bases and J by 8 bases. Original data processing: Using reference gene primer amplification, nucleated cell counts were estimated. The assay was immunoSEQ multiplex PCR, and TCRdb's table has in-frame clones only and misses some. V, J and clone size were drawn from that table, and D and trimming were deduced from the DNA. The table has 35,000 to 55,000 clones, 82% seen once. What was sequenced was peripheral blood. This chain connects TRBV28 to TRBJ2-1; 8 bases are shared with TRBD1. This clonotype originated in a woman aged 70 to 79 with acute or convalescent COVID-19. In DNA form, the CDR3 reads TGTGCCAGCCAGACAGGGGTTGTCGATGAGCAGTTCTTC. Its protein is CASQTGVVDEQFF.